Each of the 6 T cell receptor beta chains below was sequenced from the same sample in a study of control samples from healthy donors and cancer patients (dated by TCRdb to 2019 to 2021). The protocol used for the library was the immunoSEQ multiplex PCR assay. In its TCRdb copy, this immuneACCESS table keeps in-frame sequences only and misses some clones. Where compared with another copy, unresolved V genes explain less than half of these, and the others have no known cause. For this sample the table gives tens of thousands of clones, of which more than 75% were detected only once. The ten top clones hold around 2.8% of the sample. Sequenced sample: PBMCs. The receptors stem from a woman between 50 and 59 years old with lung cancer.

This clone occurred a few times. The rearrangement links TRBV6-2 or TRBV6-3 to TRBJ1-1; unclear D gene. Germline CDR1 and CDR2: MNHEY and SVGEGT. This CDR3 is 17 amino acids long. The ends were cut back, 5 bases at V and 1 base at J, with 20 bases in the middle. CDR3: CASSQLLSGGTNTEAFF. The CDR3 nucleotides read TGTGCCAGCAGTCAGCTTTTGTCCGGTGGAACGAACACTGAAGCTTTCTTT.

This clone was detected once. The chain employs TRBV30 and TRBJ1-2; D ambiguous. The CDR3 covers 13 residues. Deletions cut 1 base from V and 3 bases from J, with 9 bases between. The germline V gene has CDR1 GTSNPN and CDR2 SVGIG (reference sequence). CDR3 DNA sequence: TGTGCCTGGAGTGAGACGGTGCACTATGGCTACACCTTC. Translated, it gives CAWSETVHYGYTF.

The V and J genes are TRBV3-1 (or the pseudogene TRBV3-2) and TRBJ1-5; D is ambiguous. The CDR3 extends over 13 amino acids. Trimming took off 4 bases at V and 4 bases at J, with 8 bases between the two ends. Germline V CDR1 and CDR2: LGHDT, YNNKEL (reference sequence). CDR3 coding DNA: TGTGCCAGCAGCCCAGCTTCTAATCAGCCCCAGCATTTT. It encodes CASSPASNQPQHF.

The chain joins TRBV24-1 to TRBJ2-3; D gene ambiguous. This CDR3 is built from 13 residues. Germline V gene lookup returns CDR1 KGHDR and CDR2 SFDVKD. Deletions cut 4 bases from V and 6 bases from J, with 10 bases between. The CDR3 sequence: CATSEIAADTQYF. The CDR3 coding sequence is TGTGCCACCAGTGAGATCGCCGCGGATACGCAGTATTTT.

This rearrangement joins TRBV19 to TRBJ2-5; D is ambiguous. The CDR3 loop spans 14 amino acids. V was cut by 5 bases and J by 3 bases, with 13 bases left in between. Germline V gene lookup returns CDR1 LNHDA and CDR2 SQIVND (reference sequence). The CDR3 coding sequence is TGTGCCAGTAGTCCGGAACAAAACAAAGAGACCCAGTACTTC. Translation gives CASSPEQNKETQYF.

The genes are TRBV6-5 and TRBJ1-1; a possible D gene is TRBD1 (6 bases). V shed 6 bases and J shed 2 bases, with 13 bases lying between them. Germline CDR1 is MNHEY and CDR2 is SVGAGI. The CDR3 is 14 residues long. CDR3 sequence: CASSRTALNTEAFF. In DNA, the CDR3 is TGTGCCAGCAGCAGGACAGCCCTAAACACTGAAGCTTTCTTT.